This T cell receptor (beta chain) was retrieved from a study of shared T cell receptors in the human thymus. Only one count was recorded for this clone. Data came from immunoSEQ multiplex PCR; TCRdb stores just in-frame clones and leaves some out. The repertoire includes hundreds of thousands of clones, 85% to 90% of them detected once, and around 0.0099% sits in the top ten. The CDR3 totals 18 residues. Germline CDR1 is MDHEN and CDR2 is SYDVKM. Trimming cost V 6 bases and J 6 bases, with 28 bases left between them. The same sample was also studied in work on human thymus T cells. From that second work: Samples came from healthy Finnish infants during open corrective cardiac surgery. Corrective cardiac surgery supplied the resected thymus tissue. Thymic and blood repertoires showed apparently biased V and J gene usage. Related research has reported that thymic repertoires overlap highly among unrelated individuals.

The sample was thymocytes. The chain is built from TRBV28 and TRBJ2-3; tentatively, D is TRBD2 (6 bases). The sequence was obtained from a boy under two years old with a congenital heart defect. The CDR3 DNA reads TGTGCCAGCAGGGGGAGGTGGGGAAGGGGACTCAGCGCGGATACGCAGTATTTT. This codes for CASRGRWGRGLSADTQYF.